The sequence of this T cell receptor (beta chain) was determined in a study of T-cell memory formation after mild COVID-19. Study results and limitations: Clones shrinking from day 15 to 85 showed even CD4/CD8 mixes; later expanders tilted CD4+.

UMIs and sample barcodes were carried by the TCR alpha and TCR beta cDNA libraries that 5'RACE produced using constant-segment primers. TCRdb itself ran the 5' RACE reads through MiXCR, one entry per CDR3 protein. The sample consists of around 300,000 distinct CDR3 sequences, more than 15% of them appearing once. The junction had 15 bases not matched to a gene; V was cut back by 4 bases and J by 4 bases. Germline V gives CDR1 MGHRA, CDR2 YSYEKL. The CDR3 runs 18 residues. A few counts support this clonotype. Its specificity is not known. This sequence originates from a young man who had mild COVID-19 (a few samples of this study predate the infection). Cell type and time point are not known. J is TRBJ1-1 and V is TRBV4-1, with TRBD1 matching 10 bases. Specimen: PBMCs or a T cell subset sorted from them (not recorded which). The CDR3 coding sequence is TGCGCCAGCAGCCTCCGATCGCCCCGACAGGGGGCTATCACTGAAGCTTTCTTT. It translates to CASSLRSPRQGAITEAFF.